This T cell receptor (beta chain) was identified in a study of post-analysis software for immune sequencing data (dated by TCRdb to the mid-2010s). For context, the study as a whole: Relapsing-remitting, secondary progressive and progressive-relapsing multiple sclerosis were recorded as disease courses, and subtype annotation was lacking for some patients. The patient repertoires were compared against approximately ten previously published healthy control repertoires obtained from donors aged roughly 6 to 28 years. A subset of samples was prepared in parallel using single-end sample barcoding, then pooled and co-amplified after Illumina adapter ligation. Overall results and qualifications from the work: Compared with controls, multiple sclerosis patients had significantly lower normalized Chao1 diversity, a finding suggesting substantial peripheral T-cell clonal expansion. Significantly higher frequencies in patients than in controls were found for a handful of TRBV segments, including TRBV5-6, TRBV5-1 and TRBV20-1. The multiple sclerosis patient group was slightly younger than the control group. Direct clustering with F measure revealed strong co-clustering of samples prepared in the same batch, which led to a batch-effect correction.

TCR beta repertoires were profiled from peripheral blood of roughly twelve young patients with multiple sclerosis to demonstrate the VDJtools post-analysis software. The multiple sclerosis patients were children and adolescents ranging in age from about 6 to 17 years. V and J lose 6 bases and 6 bases, and a span of 14 bases separates them. CDR1 and CDR2, per the germline V gene, are SGHVS and FNYEAQ. The CDR3 has 14 amino acids, counting the end cysteine and phenylalanine. The sequence is cut down to CDR3 DNA, 42 bases in frame from base 1. Library preparation was by PCR. These reads were obtained on an Illumina HiSeq 2500. To reduce PCR and sequencing biases, unique molecular identifiers were incorporated into the TCR beta cDNA libraries. Every 1 to 10 million input T cells yielded 500,000 or so cDNA molecules, meaning each molecule approximated one T cell. Patient libraries were prepared and sequenced with the same protocol used for the earlier healthy control dataset. Samples belonging to the same batch were prepared together, multiplexed and sequenced on a shared HiSeq lane. The authors' pipeline ran thus. Raw barcoded reads were processed with MIGEC, and single-read molecular identifier groups were discarded before consensus assembly and CDR3 extraction. Clonotype tables were post-analysed with VDJtools, and diversity was normalized by down-sampling all datasets to the smallest sample size. In repertoire overlap clustering, CDR3 amino acid sequences, but not nucleotide sequences, were matched to correct batch-related cross-sample contamination. TCRdb reprocessed the public reads (quality trimming at Q25 with fastp, clone calling with MiXCR) and kept in-frame beta chains. All rows with the same CDR3 protein become a single entry with the most common DNA and genes. The V and J calls shown here were made by TCRdb, not taken from the authors' results. The sample contains hundreds of thousands of distinct CDR3 sequences, approximately 53% of them found a single time. The ten largest clones take up roughly 4.4% of the sample.

As concerns this clonotype: The target of this receptor is not known. It has no much larger one-base neighbor in the sample; base qualities were not kept.

This receptor chain uses TRBV7-6 and TRBJ1-4; no D segment can be confidently identified. The receptor was derived from a girl between 5 and 17 years old with multiple sclerosis. Material for sequencing was blood. CDR3 sequence: CASSHEQLDEKLFF. The nucleotide sequence is given as TGTGCCAGCAGTCATGAACAACTCGATGAAAAACTGTTTTTT. The variable domain in full, with residues beyond the CDR3 obtained from the reference TRBV7-6 and TRBJ1-4 genes, is GAGVSQSPRYKVTKRGQDVALRCDPISGHVSLYWYRQALGQGPEFLTYFNYEAQQDKSGLPNDRFSAERPEGSISTLTIQRTEQRDSAMYRCASSHEQLDEKLFFGSGTQLSVL.